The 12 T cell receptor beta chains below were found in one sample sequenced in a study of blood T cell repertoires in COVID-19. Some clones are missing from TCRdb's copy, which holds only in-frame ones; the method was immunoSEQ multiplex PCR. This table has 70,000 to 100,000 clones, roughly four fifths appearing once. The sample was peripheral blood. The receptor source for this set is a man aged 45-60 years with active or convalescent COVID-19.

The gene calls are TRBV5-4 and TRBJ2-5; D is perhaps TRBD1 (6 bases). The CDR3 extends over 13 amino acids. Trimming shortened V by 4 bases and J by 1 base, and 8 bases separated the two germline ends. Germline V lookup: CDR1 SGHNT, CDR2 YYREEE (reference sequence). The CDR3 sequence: CASSQQGQETQYF. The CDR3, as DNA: TGTGCCAGCAGCCAACAGGGCCAAGAGACCCAGTACTTC.

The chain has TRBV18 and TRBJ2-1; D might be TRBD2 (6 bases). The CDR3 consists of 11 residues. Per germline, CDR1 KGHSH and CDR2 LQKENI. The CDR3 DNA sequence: TGTGCGGGACGCGGGGCAAATGAGCAGTTCTTC. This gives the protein CAGRGANEQFF.

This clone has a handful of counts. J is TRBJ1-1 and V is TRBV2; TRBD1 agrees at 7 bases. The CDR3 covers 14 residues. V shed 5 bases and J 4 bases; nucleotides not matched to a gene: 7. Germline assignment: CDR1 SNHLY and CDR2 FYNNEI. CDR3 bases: TGTGCCAGCAGTTCCCAGGGGGATGGCACTGAAGCTTTCTTT. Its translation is CASSSQGDGTEAFF.

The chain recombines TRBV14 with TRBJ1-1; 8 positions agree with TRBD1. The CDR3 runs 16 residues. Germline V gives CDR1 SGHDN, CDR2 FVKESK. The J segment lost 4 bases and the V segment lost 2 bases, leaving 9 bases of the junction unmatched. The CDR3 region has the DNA TGTGCCAGCAGCCAAAAAATCTTCCAGGGGGCCACTGAAGCTTTCTTT. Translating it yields CASSQKIFQGATEAFF.

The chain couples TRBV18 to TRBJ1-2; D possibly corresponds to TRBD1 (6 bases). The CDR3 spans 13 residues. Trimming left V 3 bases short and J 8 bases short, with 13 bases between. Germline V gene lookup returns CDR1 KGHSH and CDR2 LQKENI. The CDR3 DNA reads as TGTGCCAGCTCACCCGACAGGCAGACGGGCTACACCTTC. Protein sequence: CASSPDRQTGYTF.

The CDR3 spells CASSLTQNTEAFF. Here the CDR3 DNA reads TGTGCCAGCAGCTTAACACAGAACACTGAAGCTTTCTTT. The genes are TRBV11-3 and TRBJ1-1; D is ambiguous. The germline V gene encodes CDR1 SGHNT and CDR2 YENEEA. The CDR3 length is 13 residues. V gave up 2 bases and J gave up 1 base, with 5 bases separating them.

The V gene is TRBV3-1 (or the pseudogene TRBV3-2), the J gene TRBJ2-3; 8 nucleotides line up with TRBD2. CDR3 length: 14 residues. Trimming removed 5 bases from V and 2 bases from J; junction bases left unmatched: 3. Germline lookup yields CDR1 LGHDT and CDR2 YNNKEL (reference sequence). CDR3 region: CASSSGGNTDTQYF. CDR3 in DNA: TGTGCCAGCAGCTCGGGGGGGAACACAGATACGCAGTATTTT.

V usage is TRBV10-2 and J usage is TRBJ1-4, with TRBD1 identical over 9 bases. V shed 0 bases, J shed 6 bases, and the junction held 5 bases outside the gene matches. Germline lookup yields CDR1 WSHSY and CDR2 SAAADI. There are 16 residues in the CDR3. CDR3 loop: CASSESPGQGDEKLFF. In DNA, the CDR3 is TGCGCCAGCAGTGAGTCTCCGGGACAGGGAGATGAAAAACTGTTTTTT.

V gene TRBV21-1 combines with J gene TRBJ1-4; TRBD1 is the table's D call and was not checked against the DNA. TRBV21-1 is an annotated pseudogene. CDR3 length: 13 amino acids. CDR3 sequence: CASSQGTNEKLFF. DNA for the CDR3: TGTGCCAGCAGCCAGGGGACTAATGAAAAACTGTTTTTT.

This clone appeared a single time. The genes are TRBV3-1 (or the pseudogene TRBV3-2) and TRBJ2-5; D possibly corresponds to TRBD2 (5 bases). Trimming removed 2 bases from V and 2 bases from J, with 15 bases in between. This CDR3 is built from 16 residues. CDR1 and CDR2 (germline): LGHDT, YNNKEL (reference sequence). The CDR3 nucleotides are TGTGCCAGCAGCCAAACCGTCGGGGTCCCTCAAGAGACCCAGTACTTC. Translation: CASSQTVGVPQETQYF.

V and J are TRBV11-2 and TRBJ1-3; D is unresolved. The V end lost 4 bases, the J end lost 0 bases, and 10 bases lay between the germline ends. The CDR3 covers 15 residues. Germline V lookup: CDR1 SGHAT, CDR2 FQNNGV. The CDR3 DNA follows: TGTGCCAGCAGCTCAGGACTGAACTCTGGAAACACCATATATTTT. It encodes CASSSGLNSGNTIYF.

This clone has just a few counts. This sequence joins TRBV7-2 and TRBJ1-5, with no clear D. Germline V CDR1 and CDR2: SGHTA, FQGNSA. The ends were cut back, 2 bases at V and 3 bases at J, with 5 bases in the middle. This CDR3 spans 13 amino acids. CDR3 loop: CASSLQFNQPQHF. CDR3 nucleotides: TGTGCCAGCAGCTTACAGTTCAATCAGCCCCAGCATTTT.